Each of the 28 T cell receptor beta chains below was sequenced from the same sample in a study of T cells in women clearing cervical HPV infection. Assay: immunoSEQ multiplex PCR; the TCRdb copy retains only in-frame clones and omits some. The sample table includes roughly 29,000 clones. Source material: blood buffy coat. These receptors all stem from a woman aged 18 to 69 with a cervical HPV16 infection that either progressed to CIN3+ or cleared (not recorded which).

Note on this clone: The CDR3 end is not reached by the read, which stops 3 residues before it; the germline J gene fills it in. This chain links TRBV10-3 with TRBJ1-5; 7 bases fit TRBD1. The J segment lost 8 bases and the V segment lost 0 bases, leaving 7 bases of the junction unmatched. Germline CDR1 ENHRY, CDR2 SYGVKD. The CDR3 is 15 residues long. CDR3 amino acids: CAISESGLTGKPQHF. CDR3 DNA, as far as it was read: TGTGCCATCAGTGAGTCGGGACTGACAGGGAAGCCC.

In the case of this clone: The CDR3 end is not reached by the read, which stops 3 residues before it; the germline J gene fills it in. This sample also contains other DNA sequences that code for the same CDR3. V usage is TRBV18 and J usage is TRBJ2-5; D is perhaps TRBD1 (5 bases). The CDR3 consists of 14 residues. CDR1 and CDR2 (germline): KGHSH, LQKENI. V dropped 0 bases and J dropped 5 bases, with 10 bases sitting between them. CDR3 sequence reads: CASSPPARAETQYF. The CDR3 bases that were read are TGTGCCAGCTCACCACCGGCCAGGGCTGAGACC.

Worth noting for this clone: The read terminates 3 residues before the CDR3 end, so the remaining end is supplied by the germline J gene. The V gene is TRBV20-1, the J gene TRBJ2-5; D is ambiguous. Trimming removed 0 bases at V and 1 base at J, with 9 bases between. Germline values: CDR1 DFQATT, CDR2 SNEGSKA (reference sequence). CDR3 length: 14 amino acids. Partial CDR3 DNA: TGCAGTGCTAGAGATCTGAACTCCCAAGAGACC. This sequence encodes CSARDLNSQET. The CDR3 in its entirety is CSARDLNSQETQYF.

This clone is labeled medium-sized based on frequency. The read stops 3 residues short of the end of the CDR3; the missing end is completed from the germline J gene. The rearrangement uses TRBV19 and TRBJ1-6, with D maybe TRBD1 (6 bases). Deletions cut 5 bases from V and 5 bases from J, with 7 bases between. The V gene's germline CDR1 is LNHDA and CDR2 SQIVND (reference sequence). This CDR3 region has 13 residues. The CDR3 DNA, read in part, is TGTGCCAGTAGTCGACAGGATAATTCACCC. Protein sequence: CASSRQDNSP. The full CDR3 protein is CASSRQDNSPLHF. Variable domain in full (rest from reference TRBV19 and TRBJ1-6): DGGITQSPKYLFRKEGQNVTLSCEQNLNHDAMYWYRQDPGQGLRLIYYSQIVNDFQKGDIAEGYSVSREKKESFPLTVTSAQKNPTAFYLCASSRQDNSPLHFGNGTRLTVT.

A word on this clone: The read halts 3 residues ahead of the CDR3 end, with the missing end drawn from the germline J gene. The chain links TRBV6-1 to TRBJ2-3; 11 bases fit TRBD2. Germline-derived CDR1 and CDR2 are MNHNS and SASEGT. The CDR3 consists of 18 residues. The trim removed 1 base at V and 2 bases at J, leaving 8 bases unmatched. CDR3 sequence: CASSEVWASGGYTDTQYF. The part of the CDR3 DNA that was read is TGTGCCAGCAGTGAAGTATGGGCTAGCGGGGGGTACACAGATACG.

The CDR3 region is CASRAGSYEQYF. The CDR3 bases that were read are TGTGCCAGCAGGGCGGGATCCTACGAG. The chain couples TRBV5-6 to TRBJ2-7, with a tentative D call TRBD2 (6 bases). The sequence runs out 3 residues before the end of the CDR3; the remainder is reconstructed from the germline J gene. Germline CDR1 SGHDT, CDR2 YYEEEE. The CDR3 consists of 12 residues. With 5 bases removed from V and 1 base from J, the gap between germline ends came to 7 bases. The full variable domain, in which reference TRBV5-6 and TRBJ2-7 provide the parts outside the CDR3, is DAGVTQSPTHLIKTRGQQVTLRCSPKSGHDTVSWYQQALGQGPQFIFQYYEEEERQRGNFPDRFSGHQFPNYSSELNVNALLLGDSALYLCASRAGSYEQYFGPGTRLTVT.

Regarding this clone: The CDR3 end lies 3 residues beyond the end of the read and is filled in from the germline J gene. The chain is built from TRBV6-4 and TRBJ2-1; a possible D gene is TRBD2 (6 bases). The CDR3 loop spans 15 amino acids. Trimming pared 4 bases from V and 3 bases from J, leaving 13 bases between. Germline CDR1 is MRHNA and CDR2 is SNTAGT. The part of the CDR3 DNA that was read is TGTGCCAGCAGTGTAGGAGGGGTAAACTACAATGAG. It translates to CASSVGGVNYNE. The complete CDR3 sequence is CASSVGGVNYNEQFF.

Notes on this clone: Read sequence stops 3 residues before the CDR3 end, and the germline J gene provides the missing end. V usage is TRBV18 and J usage is TRBJ1-1, with D perhaps matching TRBD1 (6 bases). The CDR3 covers 14 residues. Germline CDR1 reads KGHSH; CDR2 reads LQKENI. Trimming removed 3 bases from V and 3 bases from J, with 11 bases in between. CDR3 DNA (partial): TGTGCCAGCTCACCCCGGTCAGGGGACACTGAA. Translated, it gives CASSPRSGDTE. The whole CDR3 protein is CASSPRSGDTEAFF.

Concerning this clone itself: The read falls 3 residues short of the CDR3 end, and the missing part is taken from the germline J gene. The chain couples TRBV28 to TRBJ1-2; 10 bases agree with TRBD1. The germline V gene encodes CDR1 MDHEN and CDR2 SYDVKM. There are 16 residues in the CDR3. The V gene end was trimmed by 5 bases and the J gene end by 5 bases; junction bases not matched to a gene: 11. This CDR3 reads CASSPMTGGMSYGYTF. CDR3 DNA (partial): TGTGCCAGCAGTCCCATGACAGGGGGCATGAGTTATGGC.

As to this clone: The read ends 3 residues early relative to the CDR3; the germline J gene fills the gap. V usage is TRBV4-2 and J usage is TRBJ2-5; a weak D match, TRBD2 (6 bases). Germline loops: CDR1 LGHNA, CDR2 YNFKEQ. This CDR3 is 15 amino acids long. Deletions cut 3 bases from V and 3 bases from J, with 14 bases between. Partial CDR3 DNA: TGTGCCAGCAGCCAGGCAGAACGGGGGAAAGAGACC. Translation gives CASSQAERGKET. The whole CDR3 sequence is CASSQAERGKETQYF.

In regard to this clone: The read finishes 3 residues shy of the CDR3 end, and the germline J gene is used to complete it. V is TRBV2 and J is TRBJ1-2, with TRBD1 matching over 8 bases. The V gene's germline CDR1 is SNHLY and CDR2 FYNNEI. The CDR3 sequence is 16 residues long. The V gene end was trimmed by 2 bases and the J gene end by 4 bases; junction bases not matched to a gene: 9. CDR3 bases read: TGTGCCAGCAGTGAACTTTGGGACAGGAATCCCTATGGC. Translation: CASSELWDRNPYG. The complete CDR3 sequence is CASSELWDRNPYGYTF.

As regards this clone: Sequencing ends 3 residues short of the CDR3 end; the germline J gene provides the rest. The chain links TRBV18 to TRBJ2-1; 12 positions agree with TRBD2. V was clipped by 8 bases and J by 5 bases; unmatched bases: 4. Germline values: CDR1 KGHSH, CDR2 LQKENI. This CDR3 is built from 14 residues. This chain's CDR3 is CASLAGGLDNEQFF. The CDR3 bases that were read are TGTGCCAGCCTAGCGGGAGGGTTGGACAATGAG.

Turning to this clone: The read ends 3 residues early relative to the CDR3; the germline J gene fills the gap. The chain carries TRBV5-1 and TRBJ2-7, with D possibly being TRBD2 (5 bases). Per germline, CDR1 SGHRS and CDR2 YFSETQ. V dropped 2 bases and J dropped 6 bases, with 15 bases sitting between them. This CDR3 spans 14 amino acids. CDR3 amino acids: CASSFSDWRSEQYF. The sequenced part of the CDR3 DNA is TGCGCCAGCAGCTTTTCGGACTGGAGATCCGAG.

Points on this clone: The CDR3 is cut off 3 residues early in the read; its end comes from the germline J gene. This chain links TRBV23-1 with TRBJ1-5; 8 bases agree with TRBD1. TRBV23-1 is noted as an ORF with a role that remains uncertain. V was pared by 3 bases and J by 2 bases, with 6 bases of the junction left unmatched. The CDR3 extends over 16 amino acids. The CDR3 DNA, read in part, is TGCGCCAGCAGTCATCGTGACAGGGGTTGCAATCAGCCC. Protein product: CASSHRDRGCNQP. The whole CDR3 is CASSHRDRGCNQPQHF.

About this clone itself: The CDR3 end falls 3 residues outside the read, so it is completed with the germline J gene. This chain uses TRBV2 with TRBJ2-1, with TRBD2 matching over 7 bases. The CDR3 spans 14 residues. The trim removed 4 bases at V and 7 bases at J, leaving 7 bases unmatched. The germline gives CDR1 SNHLY, CDR2 FYNNEI. CDR3 region: CASSVGGGVNEQFF. The sequenced part of the CDR3 DNA is TGTGCCAGCAGTGTGGGGGGGGGAGTGAATGAG.

In the case of this clone: Sequencing ends 3 residues short of the CDR3 end; the germline J gene provides the rest. This sequence joins TRBV20-1 and TRBJ2-3, with D perhaps matching TRBD1 (6 bases). The CDR3 extends over 14 amino acids. V lost 1 base and J lost 1, with 9 bases in between. Germline lookup yields CDR1 DFQATT and CDR2 SNEGSKA (reference sequence). The CDR3 bases that were read are TGCAGTGCTAGAGTCAGGGGCCGCACAGATACG. Translation gives CSARVRGRTDT. The CDR3 as a whole reads CSARVRGRTDTQYF.

About this clone itself: The DNA ends 3 residues before the CDR3 does, and the rest of the CDR3 is filled in from the germline J gene. This sequence joins TRBV30 and TRBJ2-7; 9 bases line up with TRBD1. CDR3 size: 15 residues. V shed 4 bases, J shed 3 bases, and the junction held 10 bases outside the gene matches. Germline V CDR1 and CDR2: GTSNPN, SVGIG (reference sequence). The CDR3 spells CAWNAGGDRDYEQYF. The sequenced CDR3 bases are TGTGCCTGGAACGCAGGGGGGGACAGGGACTACGAG.

As for this clone: The read falls 3 residues short of the CDR3 end, and the missing part is taken from the germline J gene. V gene TRBV7-9 combines with J gene TRBJ2-7; D possibly corresponds to TRBD1 (5 bases). With 5 bases removed from V and 2 bases from J, the gap between germline ends came to 13 bases. This CDR3 comprises 14 residues. Germline lookup yields CDR1 SEHNR and CDR2 FQNEAQ (reference sequence). CDR3 residues: CASSGQGNTYEQYF. The CDR3 DNA, read in part, is TGTGCCAGCAGCGGCCAGGGCAATACCTACGAG. Looking up the rest from reference TRBV7-9 and TRBJ2-7 gives the full variable domain: DTGVSQNPRHKITKRGQNVTFRCDPISEHNRLYWYRQTLGQGPEFLTYFQNEAQLEKSRLLSDRFSAERPKGSFSTLEIQRTEQGDSAMYLCASSGQGNTYEQYFGPGTRLTVT.

Concerning this clone: Read sequence stops 3 residues before the CDR3 end, and the germline J gene provides the missing end. This chain uses TRBV5-1 with TRBJ2-1; TRBD2 matches 8 bases. The V and J ends lost 4 bases and 8 bases, in that order; junction bases with no gene match: 11. The CDR3 is 15 residues long. Per the germline V gene, CDR1 is SGHRS and CDR2 is YFSETQ. This CDR3 is CASSLVAGIRDEQFF. The CDR3 bases that were read are TGCGCCAGCAGCCTTGTAGCGGGGATAAGGGATGAG.

Comment on this clone: Read data end 3 residues before the CDR3 end; the end is taken from the germline J gene. The V call is TRBV18, the J call TRBJ2-3, with D perhaps TRBD2 (6 bases). Germline V gives CDR1 KGHSH, CDR2 LQKENI. V shed 0 bases and J shed 6 bases, with 7 bases lying between them. This CDR3 comprises 13 residues. The CDR3 loop is CASSPPGGDTQYF. The covered CDR3 bases are TGTGCCAGCTCACCACCCGGGGGTGATACG.

Concerning this clone: The read comes to an end 3 residues before the CDR3 does, leaving the germline J gene to fill in the end. The rearrangement links TRBV12-5 to TRBJ2-1; no reliable D call. V lost 5 bases, J lost 8 bases, and 7 bases lay in between. The CDR3 contains 11 residues. The V gene's germline CDR1 is LGHNT and CDR2 FRNRAP. CDR3 DNA (partial): TGTGCTAGTGGTCCGTTCGATGAG. Residues: CASGPFDE. The entire CDR3 is CASGPFDEQFF.

Points on this clone: The read ends 3 residues early relative to the CDR3; the germline J gene fills the gap. This rearrangement joins TRBV2 to TRBJ2-7, with D possibly being TRBD1 (7 bases). The CDR3 loop spans 14 amino acids. V lost 7 bases, J lost 2 bases, and 15 bases lay in between. CDR1 SNHLY and CDR2 FYNNEI come from the germline V gene. This CDR3 reads CASTGGTVTYEQYF. CDR3 DNA (partial): TGTGCCAGCACTGGCGGGACAGTGACCTACGAG. Full variable domain (outside the CDR3, taken from reference TRBV2 and TRBJ2-7): EPEVTQTPSHQVTQMGQEVILRCVPISNHLYFYWYRQILGQKVEFLVSFYNNEISEKSEIFDDQFSVERPDGSNFTLKIRSTKLEDSAMYFCASTGGTVTYEQYFGPGTRLTVT.

Notes on this clone: The missing CDR3 end, 3 residues past where the read stops, is filled in from the germline J gene. The V and J genes are TRBV12-3 or TRBV12-4 and TRBJ1-1, with a weak D call TRBD1 (6 bases). The CDR3 extends over 14 amino acids. The V gene lost 5 bases and the J gene lost 6 bases, with 16 bases spanning the gap. CDR3 DNA, as far as it was read: TGTGCCAGCAGTCCTCCCACAGGGTACCCTGAA. Its protein product is CASSPPTGYPE. The entire CDR3 protein is CASSPPTGYPEAFF.

On this clone itself: The read is 3 residues too short to cover the CDR3 end, so that end is filled in from the germline J gene. V is TRBV4-1 and J is TRBJ2-2, with D unclear. Germline CDR1 and CDR2: MGHRA and YSYEKL. The CDR3 totals 13 residues. Partial CDR3 DNA: TGCGCCAGCAGCCAAGATCCGAACGGTCGG. The encoded protein is CASSQDPNGR. From start to end, the CDR3 is CASSQDPNGRLFF.

Details on this clone: The read stops 3 residues short of the end of the CDR3; the missing end is completed from the germline J gene. The chain carries TRBV19 and TRBJ1-2, with D possibly TRBD1 on 6 matching bases. Looked up from germline, CDR1 is LNHDA and CDR2 is SQIVND (reference sequence). The CDR3 is made up of 15 amino acids. V gave up 9 bases and J gave up 5 bases, with 22 bases separating them. The CDR3 bases that were read are TGTGCCAGCAGGGCCCCGGGGGGCGCCTATTATGGC. Protein: CASRAPGGAYYG. Given in full, the CDR3 is CASRAPGGAYYGYTF.

A word on this clone: The read ends 3 residues shy of where the CDR3 ends; the end is completed using the germline J gene. This chain uses TRBV14 with TRBJ2-1; D might be TRBD2 (6 bases). Germline V gene sequence: CDR1 SGHDN, CDR2 FVKESK. V shed 0 bases and J shed 5 bases, with 11 bases lying between them. The length of the CDR3 is 15 residues. CDR3 DNA (partial): TGTGCCAGCAGCCAAGAGAGCGGAGGGAACAATGAG. It specifies CASSQESGGNNE. The CDR3 as a whole reads CASSQESGGNNEQFF.

A note on this clone: Sequencing ends 3 residues short of the CDR3 end; the germline J gene provides the rest. This chain links TRBV5-1 with TRBJ2-4; the match to TRBD2 covers 8 bases. This CDR3 is built from 16 residues. Germline trimming cut 0 bases from V and 1 base from J; bases unmatched to any gene: 3. Looked up from germline, CDR1 is SGHRS and CDR2 is YFSETQ. CDR3 residues: CASSLELAGAKNIQYF. Incomplete CDR3 DNA: TGCGCCAGCAGCTTGGAATTAGCGGGGGCCAAAAACATT.

Comment on this clone: The CDR3 goes on 3 residues after the read ends, and that part is filled in from the germline J gene. The chain recombines TRBV5-5 with TRBJ1-2; 9 bases map to TRBD1. CDR1 SGHKS and CDR2 YYEKEE come from the germline V gene (reference sequence). V lost 7 bases to trimming and J lost 3 bases; unmatched junction nucleotides: 10. There are 15 residues in the CDR3. CDR3: CASAQQGAGYYGYTF. The covered CDR3 bases are TGTGCCAGCGCTCAACAGGGGGCAGGTTACTATGGC.